This T cell receptor (beta chain) was sequenced in a study of PD-L1 blockade in urothelial cancer. The CDR3 totals 15 residues. V was clipped by 5 bases and J by 4 bases, with 15 bases between them. In germline, CDR1 is SNHLY, CDR2 FYNNEI. TCRdb's table, derived via immunoSEQ multiplex PCR, lists solely in-frame clones and lacks some. The repertoire consists of roughly 60,000 clones, with about four fifths occurring once and the leading ten covering 4% to 5%. This chain connects TRBV2 to TRBJ1-5; possibly TRBD1 for D (5 bases). The source of this sequence is a man aged 65 to 79 with urothelial cancer. Sequenced material: PBMCs, taken around atezolizumab (anti-PD-L1) treatment. In nucleotides, the CDR3 is TGTGCCAGCAGTTACAACCAAGACAGAAATCAGCCCCAGCATTTT. This encodes CASSYNQDRNQPQHF.